The 11 T cell receptor beta chains given below trace back to one sample, sequenced in a study of T cell responses to AZD1222 COVID-19 vaccine. Clones were sequenced by immunoSEQ multiplex PCR, and TCRdb holds only the in-frame ones, with some missing. The top ten clones hold roughly 6% of a sample with 200,000 or so clones, 85% to 90% of them seen once. This specimen consisted of peripheral blood, obtained on day 0 of AZD1222 vaccination. Every receptor here comes from an adult in good health.

The V call is TRBV7-8, the J call TRBJ1-5; 8 positions match TRBD1. The CDR3 has 15 residues. Trimming took 3 bases from V and 6 from J; bases not matched to a gene: 7. Germline V gives CDR1 SGHVS, CDR2 FQNEAQ. CDR3 sequence (DNA): TGTGCCAGCAGCTTTCGACAGGGGTCGAGTCAGCCCCAGCATTTT. Translated: CASSFRQGSSQPQHF.

The V gene is TRBV3-1 (or the pseudogene TRBV3-2), the J gene TRBJ1-5; no clear D. Germline V gene data show CDR1 as LGHDT and CDR2 as YNNKEL (reference sequence). The V and J ends lost 3 bases and 4 bases respectively, with 7 bases between them. The CDR3 sequence is 13 residues long. CDR3 coding DNA: TGTGCCAGCAGCCAGTCGGGGAATCAGCCCCAGCATTTT. Protein: CASSQSGNQPQHF.

The sample holds a few counts of this clone. This chain uses TRBV7-2 with TRBJ2-7; 8 nucleotides align to TRBD2. The CDR3 sequence is 14 residues long. The V gene end was trimmed by 4 bases and the J gene end by 6 bases; junction bases not matched to a gene: 8. Germline values: CDR1 SGHTA, CDR2 FQGNSA. In nucleotides, the CDR3 is TGTGCCAGCAGCTCCCGGGGCGGGAGGTTCGAGCAGTACTTC. Translated: CASSSRGGRFEQYF. Complete variable domain (other parts from reference TRBV7-2 and TRBJ2-7): GAGVSQSPSNKVTEKGKDVELRCDPISGHTALYWYRQSLGQGLEFLIYFQGNSAPDKSGLPSDRFSAERTGGSVSTLTIQRTQQEDSAVYLCASSSRGGRFEQYFGPGTRLTVT.

V is TRBV5-1 and J is TRBJ1-5; tentatively, D is TRBD1 (6 bases). V lost 0 bases to trimming and J lost 1 base, with 8 bases between them. CDR1 is SGHRS, CDR2 YFSETQ, per germline. The CDR3 length is 15 residues. The CDR3 spells CASSLGTVSNQPQHF. The DNA of the CDR3 is TGCGCCAGCAGCTTGGGGACAGTAAGCAATCAGCCCCAGCATTTT.

This clone was recorded a few times. The chain uses TRBV5-1 and TRBJ1-5, with D unresolved. This CDR3 has 16 residues. V lost 4 bases to trimming and J lost 2 bases, with 16 bases between them. The germline V gene encodes CDR1 SGHRS and CDR2 YFSETQ. DNA of the CDR3: TGCGCCAGCAGCACTGGACTTGATAATGGCAATCAGCCCCAGCATTTT. It yields the protein CASSTGLDNGNQPQHF.

This chain joins TRBV19 and TRBJ2-1, with TRBD1 identical over 12 bases. J was trimmed by 7 bases and V by 6 bases; bases with no gene match: 10. The V gene's germline CDR1 is LNHDA and CDR2 SQIVND (reference sequence). CDR3 length: 16 amino acids. The CDR3 coding sequence is TGTGCCAGTAGAACTCCGGGACAGGGGGCTTCGAATGAGCAGTTCTTC. Translated, it gives CASRTPGQGASNEQFF.

The chain has TRBV6-5 and TRBJ1-5; D unresolved. The CDR3 is made up of 14 amino acids. CDR1 MNHEY and CDR2 SVGAGI come from the germline V gene. The germline V and J ends were trimmed by 6 bases and 11 bases, with 20 bases remaining between them. This chain's CDR3 is CASRSDAGRVAQHF. The CDR3 nucleotides read TGTGCCAGCAGATCGGACGCCGGTAGAGTAGCCCAGCATTTT.

The V gene is TRBV27, the J gene TRBJ1-2, with 9 bases matching TRBD1. CDR3 length: 15 amino acids. Germline trimming cut 4 bases from V and 4 bases from J; bases unmatched to any gene: 7. In germline, CDR1 is MNHEY, CDR2 SMNVEV (reference sequence). CDR3 DNA sequence: TGTGCCAGCAGTTCTATACAGGGGGCGAGCTATGGCTACACCTTC. It yields the protein CASSSIQGASYGYTF.

The chain is built from TRBV4-3 and TRBJ1-4, with TRBD1 matching 7 bases. The V segment lost 2 bases and the J segment 7 bases; nucleotides outside the gene matches: 10. This CDR3 comprises 16 residues. CDR1 LGHNA and CDR2 YSLEER come from the germline V gene. In DNA, the CDR3 is TGCGCCAGCAGCCAATCCACAGGGGTCGGGGTTGAAAAACTGTTTTTT. Translation gives CASSQSTGVGVEKLFF.

This sequence joins TRBV7-6 and TRBJ2-1; a weak D match, TRBD2 (6 bases). The CDR3 is 14 residues long. V gave up 5 bases and J gave up 5 bases, with 13 bases separating them. The germline gives CDR1 SGHVS, CDR2 FNYEAQ. CDR3: CASSLRDLNNEQFF. For the CDR3, the DNA is TGTGCCAGCAGCCTTCGGGACTTGAACAATGAGCAGTTCTTC.

The chain carries TRBV7-8 and TRBJ2-2; D gene uncertain. Germline-derived CDR1 and CDR2 are SGHVS and FQNEAQ. Trimming left V 5 bases short and J 9 bases short, with 10 bases between. The CDR3 is made up of 12 amino acids. CDR3 sequence: CASSPSSWELFF. CDR3 in DNA: TGTGCCAGCAGCCCGAGCTCCTGGGAGCTGTTTTTT.